Presented here are 23 T cell receptor beta chains from one specimen sequenced in a study of vaccination and CD4 T cells after COVID-19. Scientists ran DNA taken from cultured CD4+ T cells through the Oncomine TCR Beta short-read assay for sequencing. MiXCR was run by TCRdb on the PCR reads, yielding one entry per CDR3 protein. The data show 15,000 to 20,000 distinct CDR3 sequences, around 46% seen once. Antigens for these TCRs are unknown. The treatment here: roughly ten-day PBMC culture with coronavirus spike peptide pools or control peptides (ViraFEST assay). The material was CD4+ T cells from blood, cultured in vitro, obtained after SARS-CoV-2 vaccination. These receptors all come from a human donor who had recovered from COVID-19.

V and J are TRBV12-3 or TRBV12-4 and TRBJ2-2; no clear D gene. Between the trimmed V and J ends, which lost 10 bases and 0 bases, there was a span of 18 bases. The CDR3 loop spans 16 amino acids. The CDR3: CAIPSSAGANTGELFF. The CDR3 nucleotides read TGTGCCATCCCTTCTTCCGCCGGAGCGAACACCGGGGAGCTGTTTTTT.

The chain has TRBV2 and TRBJ1-1; the D is unclear. The germline V and J ends were trimmed by 2 bases and 2 bases, with 15 bases remaining between them. The CDR3 sequence is 16 residues long. Germline assignment: CDR1 SNHLY and CDR2 FYNNEI. Here the CDR3 DNA reads TGTGCCAGCAGTGAAAGCGCGGGCGACATAAACACTGAAGCTTTCTTT. Translation gives CASSESAGDINTEAFF. The full variable domain, completed using reference TRBV2 and TRBJ1-1, is EPEVTQTPSHQVTQMGQEVILRCVPISNHLYFYWYRQILGQKVEFLVSFYNNEISEKSEIFDDQFSVERPDGSNFTLKIRSTKLEDSAMYFCASSESAGDINTEAFFGQGTRLTVV.

This clonotype was found once. The chain links TRBV28 to TRBJ1-5, with 7 bases identical to TRBD1. The germline CDR1 and CDR2 sequences are MDHEN and SYDVKM. The CDR3 has 15 residues. With 7 bases clipped from V and 4 bases from J, the junction kept 10 bases outside the gene matches. The CDR3 here is CASTLRQGLNQPQHF. The CDR3 nucleotides read TGTGCCAGCACCTTACGACAGGGCCTTAATCAGCCCCAGCATTTT.

The rearrangement uses TRBV5-1 and TRBJ2-7; D tentatively reads TRBD1 or TRBD2 (5 bases each). V was shortened by 3 bases and J by 4 bases, with 20 bases between the two germline ends. Looked up from germline, CDR1 is SGHRS and CDR2 is YFSETQ. The CDR3 covers 16 residues. The CDR3: CASSYPSGQGVYEQYF. CDR3 nucleotides: TGCGCCAGCAGCTATCCGAGCGGCCAAGGGGTATACGAGCAGTACTTC.

CDR3 sequence reads: CATSDPGQGAHRELFF. CDR3 sequence (DNA): TGTGCCACCAGTGATCCGGGACAGGGGGCGCACAGGGAGCTGTTTTTT. The chain recombines TRBV24-1 with TRBJ2-2; TRBD1 matches at 12 bases. Germline CDR1 KGHDR, CDR2 SFDVKD. CDR3 size: 16 residues. Trimming cost V 3 bases and J 9 bases; bases outside gene matches: 7.

V is TRBV20-1 and J is TRBJ1-4; D gene ambiguous. V was cut by 3 bases and J by 5 bases, with 10 bases left in between. Germline-derived CDR1 and CDR2 are DFQATT and SNEGSKA (reference sequence). The length of the CDR3 is 13 residues. In DNA, the CDR3 is TGCAGTGCTAGTTCGTACCTCAATGAAAAACTGTTTTTT. Its protein is CSASSYLNEKLFF.

This clonotype occurred once. One end of the junction is discordant with germline, which a read error may explain. The chain employs TRBV20-1 and TRBJ2-1; 13 bases align to TRBD2. Looked up from germline, CDR1 is DFQATT and CDR2 is SNEGSKA (reference sequence). This CDR3 is 18 amino acids long. The CDR3 region has the DNA TGCAGTGCGAGAGACAGCCAACTAAGGACTAGCGGGAGAGGTGAGCAGTTCTTC. Amino acid sequence: CSARDSQLRTSGRGEQFF.

In its sample, this clonotype was seen a few times. The V call is TRBV28, the J call TRBJ2-6; weak D call: TRBD1 (6 bases). The V end lost 6 bases, the J end lost 2 bases, and 14 bases lay between the germline ends. From germline, CDR1 is MDHEN and CDR2 SYDVKM. This CDR3 contains 16 residues. CDR3 region: CASRVTGPTGANVLTF. CDR3 nucleotide sequence: TGTGCCAGCAGAGTAACAGGGCCAACTGGGGCCAACGTCCTGACTTTC. Full variable domain (outside the CDR3, taken from reference TRBV28 and TRBJ2-6): DVKVTQSSRYLVKRTGEKVFLECVQDMDHENMFWYRQDPGLGLRLIYFSYDVKMKEKGDIPEGYSVSREKKERFSLILESASTNQTSMYLCASRVTGPTGANVLTFGAGSRLTVL.

This chain connects TRBV19 to TRBJ2-5; 9 bases fit TRBD2. V lost 6 bases and J lost 4; bases outside the gene matches: 9. Per germline, CDR1 LNHDA and CDR2 SQIVND (reference sequence). CDR3 size: 15 residues. DNA for the CDR3: TGTGCCAGTAGCCCCGGGGGCGGGGGGGGAGAGACCCAGTACTTC. Its protein is CASSPGGGGGETQYF.

V gene TRBV7-8 combines with J gene TRBJ2-5, with 11 nucleotides matching TRBD2. The germline V gene encodes CDR1 SGHVS and CDR2 FQNEAQ. The CDR3 is 17 amino acids. V gave up 5 bases and J gave up 6 bases; unmatched junction bases: 14. The DNA for the CDR3 is TGTGCCAGCAGCATGGGGGCCATAGCGGGAGGGAGCAAGACCCAGTACTTC. Translated, it gives CASSMGAIAGGSKTQYF.

The gene calls are TRBV6-2 or TRBV6-3 and TRBJ2-1, with TRBD2 matching over 7 bases. The CDR3 is 15 amino acids. Germline CDR1 reads MNHEY; CDR2 reads SVGEGT. The V gene end was trimmed by 7 bases and the J gene end by 0 bases; junction bases not matched to a gene: 6. CDR3 sequence (DNA): TGTGCCAGCACCCTACGGACTAGCTCCTACAATGAGCAGTTCTTC. Protein: CASTLRTSSYNEQFF.

The chain combines TRBV5-4 with TRBJ2-7; D is possibly TRBD1 (6 bases). V was trimmed by 6 bases and J by 0 bases, leaving 13 bases between them. Germline V gives CDR1 SGHNT, CDR2 YYREEE (reference sequence). The CDR3 contains 14 residues. DNA for the CDR3: TGTGCCAGCACCCTAGACAGGCGCTCCTACGAGCAGTACTTC. As protein: CASTLDRRSYEQYF.

CDR3 sequence reads: CASSLGRTGELFF. The CDR3 nucleotides read TGTGCCAGCAGCTTAGGTCGCACCGGGGAGCTGTTTTTT. V and J are TRBV7-2 and TRBJ2-2; D unresolved. The germline V gene encodes CDR1 SGHTA and CDR2 FQGNSA. The CDR3 covers 13 residues. With 1 base removed from V and 4 bases from J, the gap between germline ends came to 4 bases.

The V gene is TRBV7-2, the J gene TRBJ2-1, with 7 bases that match TRBD2. The trim removed 2 bases at V and 6 bases at J, leaving 10 bases unmatched. The CDR3 has 16 residues. Germline V gives CDR1 SGHTA, CDR2 FQGNSA. CDR3 sequence (DNA): TGTGCCAGCAGCTTAAGAGGGAGGGTGGGGAGCAATGAGCAGTTCTTC. The encoded protein is CASSLRGRVGSNEQFF. Combining the CDR3 with reference TRBV7-2 and TRBJ2-1 gives the whole variable domain GAGVSQSPSNKVTEKGKDVELRCDPISGHTALYWYRQSLGQGLEFLIYFQGNSAPDKSGLPSDRFSAERTGGSVSTLTIQRTQQEDSAVYLCASSLRGRVGSNEQFFGPGTRLTVL.

The table lists this clonotype with a few counts. The rearrangement joins TRBV20-1 to TRBJ2-2, with D possibly called TRBD1 or TRBD2 (5 bases each). The CDR3 extends over 17 amino acids. Per germline, CDR1 DFQATT and CDR2 SNEGSKA (reference sequence). V gave up 2 bases and J gave up 5 bases, with 21 bases separating them. The CDR3 DNA is TGCAGTGCTAGACAGCAGGGTCGGGGCGAATGGACCGGGGAGCTGTTTTTT. Protein product: CSARQQGRGEWTGELFF.

The chain uses TRBV7-6 and TRBJ2-1; the D is unclear. This CDR3 spans 14 amino acids. V was clipped by 1 base and J by 10 bases, with 14 bases between them. Germline V gene data show CDR1 as SGHVS and CDR2 as FNYEAQ. The CDR3 reads CASSLDISEEEQFF. The DNA for the CDR3 is TGTGCCAGCAGCTTAGACATCTCTGAGGAAGAGCAGTTCTTC.

The chain is built from TRBV18 and TRBJ2-1; a possible D gene is TRBD2 (5 bases). The V and J ends lost 6 bases and 0 bases respectively, with 15 bases between them. Germline V lookup: CDR1 KGHSH, CDR2 LQKENI. This CDR3 is built from 16 residues. In nucleotides, the CDR3 is TGTGCCAGCTCTCAAACTGGTGGGAGCTCCTACAATGAGCAGTTCTTC. This sequence encodes CASSQTGGSSYNEQFF.

There are a few counts of this clonotype. CDR3 residues: CASSPRPSNQPQHF. The CDR3, as DNA: TGTGCCAGCAGCCCCCGTCCCAGCAATCAGCCCCAGCATTTT. The chain is built from TRBV7-2 and TRBJ1-5; no definite D call. Germline lookup yields CDR1 SGHTA and CDR2 FQGNSA. Trimming removed 5 bases at V and 1 base at J, with 9 bases between. There are 14 residues in the CDR3.

The chain carries TRBV28 and TRBJ2-1, with a tentative D call TRBD1 (6 bases). The CDR3 runs 16 residues. Germline CDR1 reads MDHEN; CDR2 reads SYDVKM. The ends were cut back, 10 bases at V and 3 bases at J, with 22 bases in the middle. CDR3 region: CATTLTRTVVYNEQFF. As DNA, the CDR3 is TGTGCCACCACCCTAACCCGGACAGTGGTCTACAATGAGCAGTTCTTC.

This clonotype was found a few times. The chain combines TRBV6-1 with TRBJ1-5, with 9 bases aligning to TRBD1. The CDR3 totals 15 residues. Germline CDR1 reads MNHNS; CDR2 reads SASEGT. Trimming at V came to 1 base and at J to 5 bases, leaving 3 bases not matched to a gene. The CDR3 region has the DNA TGTGCCAGCAGTGAAGAGGGGACAGGGTATCAGCCCCAGCATTTT. It yields the protein CASSEEGTGYQPQHF.

This clonotype was counted a few times. This chain connects TRBV7-3 to TRBJ2-7; D may be TRBD2 (5 bases). Germline CDR1 SGHTA, CDR2 FQGTGA. Trimming cost V 0 bases and J 3 bases, with 18 bases left between them. The CDR3 has 17 amino acids. CDR3 sequence (DNA): TGTGCCAGCAGCTTAACGTTCTCACCTATGGGGAGCTACGAGCAGTACTTC. Protein sequence: CASSLTFSPMGSYEQYF.

The rearrangement uses TRBV20-1 and TRBJ2-5; the D gene is possibly TRBD1 (6 bases). Germline assignment: CDR1 DFQATT and CDR2 SNEGSKA (reference sequence). V lost 3 bases and J 5 bases, leaving 13 bases between the germline ends. CDR3 size: 13 residues. CDR3 DNA: TGCAGTGCTAGTGAACAGGGTTTGGAGACCCAGTACTTC. Protein: CSASEQGLETQYF.

This clonotype has more than one count but fewer than ten. The chain uses TRBV6-2 or TRBV6-3 and TRBJ2-3; D gene ambiguous. The CDR3 consists of 12 residues. V dropped 10 bases and J dropped 0 bases, with 8 bases sitting between them. Per the germline V gene, CDR1 is MNHEY and CDR2 is SVGEGT. Written as DNA, the CDR3 is TGTGCCACCTCGGAAAGCACAGATACGCAGTATTTT. Translated, it gives CATSESTDTQYF.